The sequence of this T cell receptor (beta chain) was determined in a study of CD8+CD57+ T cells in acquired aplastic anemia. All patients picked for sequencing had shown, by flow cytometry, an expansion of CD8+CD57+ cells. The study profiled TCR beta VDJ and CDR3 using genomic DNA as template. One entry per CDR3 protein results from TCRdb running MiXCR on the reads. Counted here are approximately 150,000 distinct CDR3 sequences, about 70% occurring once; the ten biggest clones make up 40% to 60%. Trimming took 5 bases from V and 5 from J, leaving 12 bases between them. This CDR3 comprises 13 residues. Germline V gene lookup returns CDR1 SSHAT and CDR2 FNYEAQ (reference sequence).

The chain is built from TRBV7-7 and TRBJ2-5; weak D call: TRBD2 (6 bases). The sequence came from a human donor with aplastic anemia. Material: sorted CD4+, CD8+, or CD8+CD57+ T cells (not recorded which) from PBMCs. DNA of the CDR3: TGTGCCAGCAGCACCGGTCGGGGGGAGACCCAGTACTTC. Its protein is CASSTGRGETQYF.